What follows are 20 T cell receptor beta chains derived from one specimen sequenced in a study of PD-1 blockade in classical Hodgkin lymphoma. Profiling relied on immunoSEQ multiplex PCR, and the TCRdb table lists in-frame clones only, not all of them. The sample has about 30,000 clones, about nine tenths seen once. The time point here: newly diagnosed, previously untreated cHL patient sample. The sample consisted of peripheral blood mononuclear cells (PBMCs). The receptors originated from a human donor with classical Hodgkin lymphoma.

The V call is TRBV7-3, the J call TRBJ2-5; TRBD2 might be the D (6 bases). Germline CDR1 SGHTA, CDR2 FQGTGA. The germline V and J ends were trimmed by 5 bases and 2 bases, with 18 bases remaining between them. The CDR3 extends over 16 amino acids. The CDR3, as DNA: TGTGCCAGCAGCGCCTATGGGGTGGGACTTCAAGAGACCCAGTACTTC. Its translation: CASSAYGVGLQETQYF.

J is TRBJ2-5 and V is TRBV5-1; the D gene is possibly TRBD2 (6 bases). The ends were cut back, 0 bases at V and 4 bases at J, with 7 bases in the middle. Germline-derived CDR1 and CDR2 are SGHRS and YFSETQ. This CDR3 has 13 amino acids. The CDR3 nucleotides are TGCGCCAGCAGCTTGGACGGGGGAGAGACCCAGTACTTC. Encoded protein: CASSLDGGETQYF.

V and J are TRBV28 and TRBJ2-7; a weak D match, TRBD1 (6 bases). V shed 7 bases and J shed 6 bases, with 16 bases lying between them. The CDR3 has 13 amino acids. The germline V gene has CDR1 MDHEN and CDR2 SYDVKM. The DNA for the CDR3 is TGTGCCAGCACCGGAGCAGGGGAGAGCGAGCAGTACTTC. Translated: CASTGAGESEQYF.

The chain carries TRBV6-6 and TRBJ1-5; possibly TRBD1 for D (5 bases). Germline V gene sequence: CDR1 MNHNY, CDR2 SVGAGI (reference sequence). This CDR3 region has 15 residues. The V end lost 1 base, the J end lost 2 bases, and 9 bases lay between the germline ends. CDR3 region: CASSYWRGGNQPQHF. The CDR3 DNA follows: TGTGCCAGCAGTTACTGGAGGGGAGGCAATCAGCCCCAGCATTTT.

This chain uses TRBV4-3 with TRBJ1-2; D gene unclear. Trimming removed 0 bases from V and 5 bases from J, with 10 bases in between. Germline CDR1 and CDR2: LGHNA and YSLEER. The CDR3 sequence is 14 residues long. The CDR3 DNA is TGCGCCAGCAGCCAAGATTTGACACCGTATGGCTACACCTTC. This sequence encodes CASSQDLTPYGYTF.

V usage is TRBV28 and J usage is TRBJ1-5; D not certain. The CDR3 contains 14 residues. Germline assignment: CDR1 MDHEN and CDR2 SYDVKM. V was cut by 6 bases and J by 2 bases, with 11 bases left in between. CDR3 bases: TGTGCCAGCAGACACGACACGGGCAATCAGCCCCAGCATTTT. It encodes CASRHDTGNQPQHF.

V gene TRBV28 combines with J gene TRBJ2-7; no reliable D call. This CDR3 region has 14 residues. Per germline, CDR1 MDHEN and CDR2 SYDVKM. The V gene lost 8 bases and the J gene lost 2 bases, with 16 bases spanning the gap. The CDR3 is CASWTPSKPYEQYF. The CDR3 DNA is TGTGCCAGCTGGACGCCGAGCAAGCCCTACGAGCAGTACTTC. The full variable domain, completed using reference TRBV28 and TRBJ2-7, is DVKVTQSSRYLVKRTGEKVFLECVQDMDHENMFWYRQDPGLGLRLIYFSYDVKMKEKGDIPEGYSVSREKKERFSLILESASTNQTSMYLCASWTPSKPYEQYFGPGTRLTVT.

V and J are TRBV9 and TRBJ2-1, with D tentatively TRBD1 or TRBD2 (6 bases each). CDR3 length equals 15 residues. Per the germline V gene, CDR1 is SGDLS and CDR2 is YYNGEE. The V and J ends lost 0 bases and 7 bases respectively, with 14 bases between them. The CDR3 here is CASSVGIGGGNEQFF. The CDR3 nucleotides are TGTGCCAGCAGCGTAGGGATCGGAGGGGGGAATGAGCAGTTCTTC.

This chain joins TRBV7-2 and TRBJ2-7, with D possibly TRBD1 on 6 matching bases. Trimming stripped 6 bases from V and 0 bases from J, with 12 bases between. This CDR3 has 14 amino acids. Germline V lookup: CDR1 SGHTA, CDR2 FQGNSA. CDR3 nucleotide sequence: TGTGCCAGCAGACTGAACAGGGACTCCTACGAGCAGTACTTC. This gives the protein CASRLNRDSYEQYF. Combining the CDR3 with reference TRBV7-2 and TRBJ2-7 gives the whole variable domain GAGVSQSPSNKVTEKGKDVELRCDPISGHTALYWYRQSLGQGLEFLIYFQGNSAPDKSGLPSDRFSAERTGGSVSTLTIQRTQQEDSAVYLCASRLNRDSYEQYFGPGTRLTVT.

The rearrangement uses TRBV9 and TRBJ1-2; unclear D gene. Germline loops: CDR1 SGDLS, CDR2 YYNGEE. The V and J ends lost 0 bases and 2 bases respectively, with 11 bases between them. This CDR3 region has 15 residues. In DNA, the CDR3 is TGTGCCAGCAGCGTAGTTCCCAAAGGAAACTATGGCTACACCTTC. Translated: CASSVVPKGNYGYTF.

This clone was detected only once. The CDR3 DNA reads TGTGCCAGCAGTCTAGCGGGACGGTATAGCAATCAGCCCCAGCATTTT. Translating it yields CASSLAGRYSNQPQHF. The chain couples TRBV27 to TRBJ1-5, with D perhaps TRBD1 (5 bases). The CDR3 spans 16 residues. CDR1 is MNHEY and CDR2 is SMNVEV in the germline V gene (reference sequence). Trimming removed 5 bases from V and 0 bases from J, with 14 bases in between.

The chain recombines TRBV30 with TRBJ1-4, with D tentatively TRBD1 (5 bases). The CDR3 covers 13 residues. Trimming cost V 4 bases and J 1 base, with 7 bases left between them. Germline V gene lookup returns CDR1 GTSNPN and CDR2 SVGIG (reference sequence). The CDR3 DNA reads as TGTGCCTGGAACCAGGGAACTAATGAAAAACTGTTTTTT. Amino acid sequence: CAWNQGTNEKLFF.

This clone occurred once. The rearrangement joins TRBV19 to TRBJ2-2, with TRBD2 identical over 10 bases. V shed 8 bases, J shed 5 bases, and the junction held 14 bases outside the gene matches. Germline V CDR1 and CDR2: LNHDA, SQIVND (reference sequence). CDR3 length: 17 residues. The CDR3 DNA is TGTGCCAGTCTCCCGTCTAGCGGGAGCCGAGGGACCGGGGAGCTGTTTTTT. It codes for CASLPSSGSRGTGELFF.

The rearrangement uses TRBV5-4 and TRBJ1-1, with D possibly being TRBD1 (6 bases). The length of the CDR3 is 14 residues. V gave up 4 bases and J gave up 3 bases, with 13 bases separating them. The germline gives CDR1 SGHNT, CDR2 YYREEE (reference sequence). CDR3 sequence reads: CASSAQGPDTEAFF. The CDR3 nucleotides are TGTGCCAGCAGCGCCCAGGGGCCGGACACTGAAGCTTTCTTT.

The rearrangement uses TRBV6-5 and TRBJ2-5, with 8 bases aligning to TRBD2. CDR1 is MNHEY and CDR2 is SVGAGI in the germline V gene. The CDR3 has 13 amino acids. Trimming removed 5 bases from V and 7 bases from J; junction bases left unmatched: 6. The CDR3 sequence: CASSPPGGVTQYF. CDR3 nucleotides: TGTGCCAGCAGTCCCCCGGGAGGGGTGACCCAGTACTTC.

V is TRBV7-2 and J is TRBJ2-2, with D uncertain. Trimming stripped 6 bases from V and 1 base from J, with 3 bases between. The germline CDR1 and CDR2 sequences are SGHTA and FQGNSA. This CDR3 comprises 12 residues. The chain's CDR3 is CASSRNTGELFF. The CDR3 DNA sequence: TGTGCCAGCAGTCGGAACACCGGGGAGCTGTTTTTT.

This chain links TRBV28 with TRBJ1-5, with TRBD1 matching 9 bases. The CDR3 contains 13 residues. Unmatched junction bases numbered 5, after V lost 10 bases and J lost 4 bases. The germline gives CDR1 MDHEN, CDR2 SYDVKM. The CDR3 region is CAIWDRANQPQHF. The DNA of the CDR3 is TGTGCCATTTGGGACAGGGCAAATCAGCCCCAGCATTTT.

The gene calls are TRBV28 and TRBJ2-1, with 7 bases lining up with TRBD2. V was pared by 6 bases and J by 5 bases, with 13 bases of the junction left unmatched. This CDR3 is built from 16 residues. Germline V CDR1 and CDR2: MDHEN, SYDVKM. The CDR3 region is CASRSGTTTPHNEQFF. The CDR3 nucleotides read TGTGCCAGCAGATCCGGGACTACTACGCCCCACAATGAGCAGTTCTTC.

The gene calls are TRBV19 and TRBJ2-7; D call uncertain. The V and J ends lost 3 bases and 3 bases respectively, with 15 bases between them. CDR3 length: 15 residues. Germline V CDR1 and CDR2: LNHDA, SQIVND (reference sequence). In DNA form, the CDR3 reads TGTGCCAGTAGTATGGTTTCTAGGGATCACTACGAGCAGTACTTC. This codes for CASSMVSRDHYEQYF.

The CDR3 coding sequence is TGTGCCAGCAGCTTTTCGGGACTAGCGGGAGTCTTGGAGCAGTACTTC. Residues: CASSFSGLAGVLEQYF. The rearrangement links TRBV7-2 to TRBJ2-7; 14 nucleotides line up with TRBD2. Germline loops: CDR1 SGHTA, CDR2 FQGNSA. There are 16 residues in the CDR3. Losses at the gene ends were 3 bases for V and 7 bases for J; bases not matched to a gene: 8.